The 11 T cell receptor beta chains below come from one sample, sequenced in a study of cytomegalovirus exposure and HLA in healthy donors. A multiplex PCR was run with 60 Vbeta primers and 13 Jbeta primers. Produced via immunoSEQ multiplex PCR; TCRdb's table is partial and in-frame only. The sample consists of 150,000 to 200,000 clones, roughly three quarters of them appearing once. Sequences were obtained from PBMCs. The receptors were gathered from a male donor in good health and CMV-seronegative.

The gene calls are TRBV5-1 and TRBJ1-1, with 7 bases fitting TRBD1. The junction had 9 bases not matched to a gene; V was cut back by 4 bases and J by 3 bases. The CDR3 has 15 amino acids. The germline V gene encodes CDR1 SGHRS and CDR2 YFSETQ. As DNA, the CDR3 is TGCGCCAGCAGCCCCAATACAGGGGCAGACACTGAAGCTTTCTTT. Translated, it gives CASSPNTGADTEAFF.

V usage is TRBV6-5 and J usage is TRBJ1-4; 9 bases are a match to TRBD1. From germline, CDR1 is MNHEY and CDR2 SVGAGI. The CDR3 runs 14 residues. J was trimmed by 8 bases and V by 6 bases; bases with no gene match: 7. The DNA for the CDR3 is TGTGCCAGCAGACACAGGGGGCTAGGGGAAAAACTGTTTTTT. Translated: CASRHRGLGEKLFF.

J is TRBJ2-5 and V is TRBV7-9, with D maybe TRBD2 (5 bases). Germline assignment: CDR1 SEHNR and CDR2 FQNEAQ (reference sequence). Trimming shortened V by 5 bases and J by 1 base, and 8 bases separated the two germline ends. The CDR3 is made up of 13 amino acids. The CDR3 DNA reads as TGTGCCAGCAGCGTCGGGATCCAAGAGACCCAGTACTTC. This sequence encodes CASSVGIQETQYF.

The chain recombines TRBV7-2 with TRBJ2-3; 9 bases map to TRBD1. The CDR3 has 16 amino acids. V lost 5 bases and J lost 2; bases outside the gene matches: 8. The germline V gene has CDR1 SGHTA and CDR2 FQGNSA. As DNA, the CDR3 is TGTGCCAGCAGCCAGGGACAGGGATTAAACACAGATACGCAGTATTTT. This encodes CASSQGQGLNTDTQYF.

This chain joins TRBV19 and TRBJ1-4, with 10 positions matching TRBD1. Germline assignment: CDR1 LNHDA and CDR2 SQIVND (reference sequence). The V and J ends lost 5 bases and 8 bases, in that order; junction bases with no gene match: 8. The CDR3 extends over 15 amino acids. This CDR3 is CASSLRTGGGEKLFF. The CDR3 DNA reads as TGTGCCAGTAGTCTCCGGACAGGGGGTGGAGAAAAACTGTTTTTT.

This clone has only one observation. The chain combines TRBV5-1 with TRBJ2-7; D perhaps matches TRBD2 (6 bases). V was clipped by 2 bases and J by 6 bases, with 15 bases between them. The germline CDR1 and CDR2 sequences are SGHRS and YFSETQ. There are 14 residues in the CDR3. The CDR3 DNA sequence: TGCGCCAGCAGCTTAGACGGAGGGGTCGGCGAGCAGTACTTC. It codes for CASSLDGGVGEQYF.

This clone was seen more than once but under ten times. The chain uses TRBV5-1 and TRBJ1-1; no definite D call. Germline assignment: CDR1 SGHRS and CDR2 YFSETQ. Trimming left V 3 bases short and J 1 base short, with 7 bases between. The CDR3 extends over 13 amino acids. The DNA of the CDR3 is TGCGCCAGCAGCTGGCAACAGAACACTGAAGCTTTCTTT. Translated: CASSWQQNTEAFF.

CDR3 sequence: CASSPGLADNEQFF. CDR3 nucleotide sequence: TGTGCCAGCTCACCTGGGCTAGCGGATAATGAGCAGTTCTTC. The V and J genes are TRBV18 and TRBJ2-1, with TRBD2 identical over 7 bases. The CDR3 is 14 amino acids. The V gene end was trimmed by 3 bases and the J gene end by 7 bases; junction bases not matched to a gene: 6. Per germline, CDR1 KGHSH and CDR2 LQKENI.

The chain has TRBV6-6 and TRBJ1-4, with D maybe TRBD1 (5 bases). Germline V gene data show CDR1 as MNHNY and CDR2 as SVGAGI (reference sequence). V lost 2 bases to trimming and J lost 0 bases, with 10 bases between them. The CDR3 covers 16 residues. For the CDR3, the DNA is TGTGCCAGCAGTTACCCCTCAGGGACAACTAATGAAAAACTGTTTTTT. Amino acid sequence: CASSYPSGTTNEKLFF.

The gene calls are TRBV5-4 and TRBJ2-5, with TRBD2 identical over 10 bases. V lost 1 base and J lost 4; bases outside the gene matches: 4. The V gene's germline CDR1 is SGHNT and CDR2 YYREEE (reference sequence). The CDR3 is 15 amino acids. The CDR3 DNA is TGTGCCAGCAGCTTGAGAAGCGGGAGGGCAGAGACCCAGTACTTC. The encoded protein is CASSLRSGRAETQYF.

The rearrangement uses TRBV19 and TRBJ1-1, with D perhaps matching TRBD1 (6 bases). Trimming took 6 bases from V and 0 from J, leaving 8 bases between them. The length of the CDR3 is 13 residues. Germline values: CDR1 LNHDA, CDR2 SQIVND (reference sequence). The CDR3 spells CASRRTVNTEAFF. CDR3 nucleotides: TGTGCCAGTAGGAGGACAGTGAACACTGAAGCTTTCTTT.